Following are 20 T cell receptor beta chains from one sample sequenced in a study of T-cell reconstitution after alpha-beta-depleted transplantation in children. The library targeted TCRbeta and was prepared with unique molecular identifiers. TCRdb reprocessed the PCR reads via MiXCR and lists one record per CDR3 protein. The sample consists of 300,000 to 400,000 distinct CDR3 sequences, about 17% of them appearing once. Sequencing used PBMCs, mostly from graft donor cells, obtained 360 days after TCRalphabeta/CD19-depleted stem cell transplant. Receptors originate from a male patient between 2 and 15 years old who had a stem cell transplant for acute lymphoblastic leukemia, so the T cells may come from the graft donor.

This clonotype turned up a few times. The chain uses TRBV9 and TRBJ2-2, with a possible D match to TRBD1 (5 bases). V shed 0 bases and J shed 5 bases, with 11 bases lying between them. Germline lookup yields CDR1 SGDLS and CDR2 YYNGEE. There are 15 residues in the CDR3. CDR3 residues: CASSVGRVGTGELFF. CDR3 coding DNA: TGTGCCAGCAGCGTAGGCAGGGTTGGAACCGGGGAGCTGTTTTTT.

This clonotype appeared a few times. V gene TRBV12-3 or TRBV12-4 combines with J gene TRBJ2-5; 8 bases match TRBD1. J gave up 2 bases and V 5 bases, and 4 bases lay outside the gene matches. The CDR3 sequence is 14 residues long. In nucleotides, the CDR3 is TGTGCCAGCAGTCGACAGGGGAGGCAAGAGACCCAGTACTTC. As protein: CASSRQGRQETQYF.

This clonotype was seen only a few times. The chain uses TRBV28 and TRBJ2-1, with D possibly matching TRBD2 (5 bases). Trimming stripped 3 bases from V and 1 base from J, with 25 bases between. Germline V gives CDR1 MDHEN, CDR2 SYDVKM. The length of the CDR3 is 20 residues. DNA for the CDR3: TGTGCCAGCAGTTTTTCATACCGAGGACTGGAGTCGGCGTCCTACAATGAGCAGTTCTTC. This encodes CASSFSYRGLESASYNEQFF.

The table lists this clonotype with a few counts. The chain uses TRBV24-1 and TRBJ2-1; TRBD1 matches at 7 bases. CDR3 length: 15 residues. The trim removed 6 bases at V and 4 bases at J, leaving 8 bases unmatched. Germline loops: CDR1 KGHDR, CDR2 SFDVKD. The CDR3 nucleotides are TGTGCCACCAGTTCCCGGACAGGAGAATACAATGAGCAGTTCTTC. As protein: CATSSRTGEYNEQFF.

V gene TRBV18 combines with J gene TRBJ1-6, with D perhaps TRBD1 (5 bases). CDR1 KGHSH and CDR2 LQKENI come from the germline V gene. The CDR3 contains 15 residues. Between the trimmed V and J ends, which lost 6 bases and 8 bases, there was a span of 17 bases. CDR3 loop: CASSPEQGAYSPLHF. CDR3 nucleotides: TGTGCCAGCTCCCCAGAGCAGGGAGCTTATTCACCCCTCCACTTT.

Only a few counts were recorded for this clonotype. The chain couples TRBV5-1 to TRBJ2-5; no clear D gene. Trimming took off 4 bases at V and 2 bases at J, with 15 bases between the two ends. The CDR3 has 15 amino acids. The germline V gene encodes CDR1 SGHRS and CDR2 YFSETQ. CDR3 bases: TGCGCCAGCAGCCCCTGGCAGCTTTTACAAGAGACCCAGTACTTC. Residues: CASSPWQLLQETQYF.

Ten or more counts support this clonotype. The chain couples TRBV4-2 to TRBJ2-7; D uncertain. V was trimmed by 2 bases and J by 3 bases, leaving 8 bases between them. Germline CDR1 reads LGHNA; CDR2 reads YNFKEQ. The CDR3 is 13 residues long. CDR3 in DNA: TGTGCCAGCAGCCAATTTATCAACTACGAGCAGTACTTC. Protein sequence: CASSQFINYEQYF.

This clonotype was seen repeatedly, ten times or more. The rearrangement links TRBV7-6 to TRBJ1-1; D is perhaps TRBD1 (5 bases). CDR1 and CDR2 (germline): SGHVS, FNYEAQ. V lost 3 bases, J lost 7 bases, and 9 bases lay in between. The CDR3 is made up of 12 amino acids. The CDR3 DNA reads TGTGCCAGCAGCTTGGTGGGGGGTGAAGCTTTCTTT. This encodes CASSLVGGEAFF.

The chain combines TRBV20-1 with TRBJ2-5; the D gene is possibly TRBD2 (6 bases). The CDR3 has 12 amino acids. Germline V lookup: CDR1 DFQATT, CDR2 SNEGSKA (reference sequence). V lost 6 bases and J lost 2, with 10 bases in between. CDR3 protein: CSAVGGQETQYF. DNA for the CDR3: TGCAGTGCGGTGGGAGGTCAAGAGACCCAGTACTTC.

This clonotype was observed a handful of times. The rearrangement links TRBV14 to TRBJ2-3; maybe TRBD2 (6 bases). V shed 4 bases and J shed 6 bases, with 14 bases lying between them. The CDR3 sequence is 14 residues long. Per germline, CDR1 SGHDN and CDR2 FVKESK. For the CDR3, the DNA is TGTGCCAGCAGCCCGAGACTAGTGGTGGATACGCAGTATTTT. Residues: CASSPRLVVDTQYF.

This clonotype was counted between two and nine times. The V call is TRBV28, the J call TRBJ2-4, with D uncertain. From germline, CDR1 is MDHEN and CDR2 SYDVKM. Trimming took off 5 bases at V and 0 bases at J, with 8 bases between the two ends. The CDR3 is made up of 14 amino acids. The CDR3 reads CASSTDLAKNIQYF. As DNA, the CDR3 is TGTGCCAGCAGTACCGACTTAGCCAAAAACATTCAGTACTTC.

This clonotype was seen a handful of times. This chain connects TRBV28 to TRBJ2-1; D gene unclear. The germline V and J ends were trimmed by 2 bases and 4 bases, with 12 bases remaining between them. CDR1 is MDHEN, CDR2 SYDVKM, per germline. The CDR3 consists of 15 residues. CDR3 protein: CASSLATGLYNEQFF. The CDR3 DNA reads as TGTGCCAGCAGTTTAGCGACGGGCCTTTACAATGAGCAGTTCTTC.

The chain recombines TRBV28 with TRBJ2-2; 11 bases fit TRBD2. Germline lookup yields CDR1 MDHEN and CDR2 SYDVKM. CDR3 length: 17 residues. The J segment lost 5 bases and the V segment lost 3 bases, leaving 8 bases of the junction unmatched. The CDR3 here is CASSFWPSGRSTGELFF. The CDR3 nucleotides are TGTGCCAGCAGTTTTTGGCCTAGCGGGAGGAGTACCGGGGAGCTGTTTTTT.

This clonotype occurred a few times. The chain has TRBV6-1 and TRBJ2-4, with D perhaps matching TRBD1 (6 bases). CDR3 length equals 15 residues. Germline CDR1 MNHNS, CDR2 SASEGT. Trimming stripped 6 bases from V and 3 bases from J, with 15 bases between. The CDR3, as DNA: TGTGCCAGCAGGTCCTGGGGGCTCGGCAAAAACATTCAGTACTTC. This codes for CASRSWGLGKNIQYF.

J is TRBJ2-1 and V is TRBV9, with unresolved D. V lost 0 bases and J lost 6, with 13 bases in between. This CDR3 is built from 15 residues. The germline V gene has CDR1 SGDLS and CDR2 YYNGEE. CDR3 DNA sequence: TGTGCCAGCAGCGTAGTAGCACTATCCGGCAATGAGCAGTTCTTC. Its protein product is CASSVVALSGNEQFF.

The chain is built from TRBV7-9 and TRBJ2-4; the D is unclear. V shed 0 bases and J shed 6 bases, with 9 bases lying between them. CDR1 SEHNR and CDR2 FQNEAQ come from the germline V gene (reference sequence). This CDR3 is built from 14 residues. In DNA form, the CDR3 reads TGTGCCAGCAGCTTAGCTTCGGGTGTAAACATTCAGTACTTC. Protein product: CASSLASGVNIQYF.

The table lists this clonotype with many counts. This chain connects TRBV6-1 to TRBJ2-1; TRBD1 or TRBD2 may be the D gene (6 bases each). The CDR3 has 14 residues. Germline V gene lookup returns CDR1 MNHNS and CDR2 SASEGT. The ends were cut back, 3 bases at V and 9 bases at J, with 15 bases in the middle. The CDR3 DNA reads TGTGCCAGCAGTGAGGGACACCTGGGGGGTGAGCAGTTCTTC. Protein: CASSEGHLGGEQFF.

This clonotype was recorded a few times. The chain joins TRBV5-1 to TRBJ2-4; weak D call: TRBD1 (6 bases). In germline, CDR1 is SGHRS, CDR2 YFSETQ. The CDR3 totals 14 residues. Deletions cut 0 bases from V and 5 bases from J, with 9 bases between. CDR3 residues: CASSLVGGENIQYF. CDR3 DNA sequence: TGCGCCAGCAGCTTGGTTGGGGGCGAAAACATTCAGTACTTC.

As for this clonotype: A read error may be the cause here, since a much bigger clone is one base away. V gene TRBV12-3 or TRBV12-4 combines with J gene TRBJ1-5; D perhaps matches TRBD1 (5 bases). This CDR3 is 12 amino acids long. Trimming took 8 bases from V and 8 from J, leaving 13 bases between them. The CDR3: CASRGQGEPQHF. The DNA of the CDR3 is TGTGCCAGCCGGGGTCAGGGTGAGCCCCAGCATTTT.

The rearrangement joins TRBV28 to TRBJ2-3; D may be TRBD2 (7 bases). The CDR3 is 18 residues long. Germline V gene lookup returns CDR1 MDHEN and CDR2 SYDVKM. Trimming shortened V by 2 bases and J by 3 bases, and 21 bases separated the two germline ends. The CDR3 sequence is CASSLLPGGGRYTDTQYF. CDR3 coding DNA: TGTGCCAGCAGTTTACTCCCTGGGGGCGGGAGATATACAGATACGCAGTATTTT.